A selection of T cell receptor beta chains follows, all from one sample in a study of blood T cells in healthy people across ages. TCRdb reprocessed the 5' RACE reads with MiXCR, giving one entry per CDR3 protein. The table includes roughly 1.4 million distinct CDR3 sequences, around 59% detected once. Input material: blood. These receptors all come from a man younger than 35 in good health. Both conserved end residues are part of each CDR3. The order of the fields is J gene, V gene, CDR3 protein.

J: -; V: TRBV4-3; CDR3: CASSQGQDNYEQYF
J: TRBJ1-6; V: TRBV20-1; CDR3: CSAGTDYNSPLHF
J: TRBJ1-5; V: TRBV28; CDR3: CASSLARIGFQPQHF
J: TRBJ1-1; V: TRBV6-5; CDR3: CASSFLQGASTEAFF
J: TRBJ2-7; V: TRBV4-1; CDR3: CASSHRQGGPYEQYF
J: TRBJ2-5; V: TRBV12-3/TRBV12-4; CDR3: CASRFDSQETQYF
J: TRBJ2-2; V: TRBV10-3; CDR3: CAIRPSEGGNTGELFF
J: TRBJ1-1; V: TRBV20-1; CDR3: CSARDMRVLWDTEAFF
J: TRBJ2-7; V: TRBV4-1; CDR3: CASGPLASPRTGGWDYEQYF
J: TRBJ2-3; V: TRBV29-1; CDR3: CSVRGANSTDTQYF
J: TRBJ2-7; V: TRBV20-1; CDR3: CSARGTLSYEQYF
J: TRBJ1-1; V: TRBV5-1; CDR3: CASSFRTNTEAFF
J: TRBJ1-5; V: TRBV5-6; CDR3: CASSLQGRRDQPQHF
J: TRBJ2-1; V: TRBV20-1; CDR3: CSAGEPGGTYNEQFF
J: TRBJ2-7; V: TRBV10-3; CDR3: CAIRRGTGASYEQYF
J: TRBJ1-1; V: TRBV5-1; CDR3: CASTHGRTENEAFF
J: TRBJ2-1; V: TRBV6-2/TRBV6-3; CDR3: CASSYGPALLRGRAYEQFF
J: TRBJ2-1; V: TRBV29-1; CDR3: CSVDLGWSDEQFF
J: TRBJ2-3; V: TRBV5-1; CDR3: CASSLAIGVRDTQYF
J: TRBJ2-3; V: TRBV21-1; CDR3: CASPGHDPDTQYF
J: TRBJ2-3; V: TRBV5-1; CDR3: CASRADRVTDTQYF
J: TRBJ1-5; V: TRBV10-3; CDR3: CAISESNRYSNQPQHF
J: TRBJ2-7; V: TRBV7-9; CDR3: CASSYFSSSSYEQYF
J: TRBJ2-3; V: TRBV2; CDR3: CARNLGDTQYF
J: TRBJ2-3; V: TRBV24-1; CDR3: CATPGVISTDTQYF
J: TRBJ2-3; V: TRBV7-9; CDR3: CASSFSGRSTDTQYF
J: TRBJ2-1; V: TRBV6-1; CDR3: CASSGPSGSYNEQFF
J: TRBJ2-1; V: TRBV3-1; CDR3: CASSQQGAPNEQFF
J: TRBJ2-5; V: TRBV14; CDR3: CASSQGPGGLGETQYF
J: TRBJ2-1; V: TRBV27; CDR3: CASSLTSGGPQFF
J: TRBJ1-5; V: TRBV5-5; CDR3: CVSSLSEAGQPQHF
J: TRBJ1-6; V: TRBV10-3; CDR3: CATTGTADSPLHF
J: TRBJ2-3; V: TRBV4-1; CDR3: CASSLKSQGGFPDTQYF
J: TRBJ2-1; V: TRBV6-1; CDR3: CASRSGSSGPYNEQFF
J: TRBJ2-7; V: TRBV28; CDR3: CASSFPMGRSAGVSYEQYF
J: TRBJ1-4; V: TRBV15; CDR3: CATSRDLGGPGEKLFF
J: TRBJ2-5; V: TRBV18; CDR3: CASSLGQAGGKEQYF
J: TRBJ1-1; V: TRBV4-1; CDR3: CASRLSPSNTEAFF
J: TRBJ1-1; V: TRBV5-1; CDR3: CASSSRASTEAFF
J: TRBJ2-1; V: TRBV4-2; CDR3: CASSQDYGGEQFF
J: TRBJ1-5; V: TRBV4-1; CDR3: CASSQGGQGDSKNQPQHF
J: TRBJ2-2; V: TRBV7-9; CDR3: CASSHGVPELFF
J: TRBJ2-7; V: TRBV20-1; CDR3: CSAPSSGTSSYEQYF
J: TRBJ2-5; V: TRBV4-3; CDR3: CASSPRRGSGSETQYF
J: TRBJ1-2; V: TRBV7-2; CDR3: CASRRLGRWNYGYTF
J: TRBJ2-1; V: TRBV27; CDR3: CASSLGETSYNEQFF